Shown below are 30 T cell receptor beta chains from a single sample sequenced in a study of T cells expressing NK-cell markers. TCRdb reprocessed the 5' RACE reads and reports one entry per CDR3 protein, with no DNA. The ten top clones account for about 0.4%, within a sample of about 260,000 distinct CDR3 sequences. Sample: blood T cells: a sorted CD56 or NKG2C T cell subset, CD4+ or CD8+ T cells, or bulk PBMC T cells (not recorded which). The receptors here all came from a man younger than 35 in good health.

This CDR3 is CASSQVHQTGEPEQFF. This chain joins TRBV4-2 and TRBJ2-1; TCRdb's D call, TRBD1, is unchecked because there is no DNA. Germline CDR1 LGHNA, CDR2 YNFKEQ. CDR3 length equals 16 residues.

The chain links TRBV15 to TRBJ2-3; the TRBD2 assignment by TCRdb is unverifiable without DNA. The CDR3 is 14 amino acids. Per the germline V gene, CDR1 is LNHNV and CDR2 is YYDKDF (reference sequence). The CDR3 sequence: CATSLLAGEDTQYF.

The chain carries TRBV28 and TRBJ2-2. This CDR3 comprises 13 residues. Looked up from germline, CDR1 is MDHEN and CDR2 is SYDVKM. CDR3 amino acids: CASKNRNTGELFF.

The rearrangement uses TRBV20-1 and TRBJ1-4; the D call from TCRdb, TRBD1, cannot be confirmed without DNA. Germline CDR1 and CDR2: DFQATT and SNEGSKA (reference sequence). The CDR3 length is 12 residues. The CDR3 is CSCQGPNEKLFF.

The chain recombines TRBV6-5 with TRBJ1-1; TCRdb's assignment of TRBD1 cannot be checked, as there is no DNA. Germline loops: CDR1 MNHEY, CDR2 SVGAGI. The CDR3 extends over 13 amino acids. The CDR3 loop is CASSPDRDTEAFF.

This chain links TRBV7-2 with TRBJ2-1; TCRdb reports TRBD2, a call that lacks DNA to check it against. The CDR3 covers 17 residues. Germline V CDR1 and CDR2: SGHTA, FQGNSA. The CDR3: CASSSSPRLAIAHEQFF.

The chain links TRBV5-1 to TRBJ2-1; TCRdb's D call, TRBD2, is unchecked because there is no DNA. CDR1 SGHRS and CDR2 YFSETQ come from the germline V gene. CDR3 size: 15 residues. CDR3 residues: CASSRTSGLGNEQFF.

The CDR3 region is CSARALADNYNEQFF. This chain connects TRBV20-1 to TRBJ2-1; the TCRdb D gene call, TRBD2, has no DNA to confirm it. The CDR3 is 15 amino acids. Per germline, CDR1 DFQATT and CDR2 SNEGSKA (reference sequence).

The V gene is TRBV20-1, the J gene TRBJ2-7; TCRdb returns TRBD2, unconfirmable since there is no DNA. Germline CDR1 DFQATT, CDR2 SNEGSKA (reference sequence). The CDR3 spans 15 residues. The CDR3 region is CSASPLADSSYEQYF.

The gene calls are TRBV20-1 and TRBJ2-5; the TCRdb D gene call, TRBD1, has no DNA to confirm it. This CDR3 contains 13 residues. The germline gives CDR1 DFQATT, CDR2 SNEGSKA (reference sequence). CDR3 residues: CSSQGTDKETQYF.

The V call is TRBV12-3 or TRBV12-4, the J call TRBJ1-6; checking the TCRdb D call of TRBD1 is not possible without DNA. The CDR3 is 15 amino acids. The CDR3 spells CASSWDGRHNSPLHF.

The chain couples TRBV20-1 to TRBJ1-4. The CDR3 contains 15 residues. Germline CDR1 DFQATT, CDR2 SNEGSKA (reference sequence). CDR3 residues: CSARDIRGANEKLFF.

The J gene is TRBJ1-5, the V gene TRBV12-5. The CDR3 sequence is 13 residues long. From germline, CDR1 is LGHNT and CDR2 FRNRAP. CDR3 amino acids: CASGWGLDQPQHF.

This rearrangement joins TRBV29-1 to TRBJ1-1. There are 14 residues in the CDR3. Germline lookup yields CDR1 SQVTM and CDR2 ANQGSEA. CDR3 sequence: CSVDRRLQNTEAFF.

The rearrangement joins TRBV18 to TRBJ2-7. The germline CDR1 and CDR2 sequences are KGHSH and LQKENI. This CDR3 spans 15 amino acids. CDR3 loop: CASSPAGHSAYEQYF.

The chain recombines TRBV5-1 with TRBJ2-1; absent DNA, TCRdb's TRBD2 call cannot be checked. Germline V CDR1 and CDR2: SGHRS, YFSETQ. The CDR3 consists of 15 residues. CDR3 protein: CASSFNGEGYNEQFF.

V and J are TRBV6-5 and TRBJ2-7. CDR3 length: 11 residues. Looked up from germline, CDR1 is MNHEY and CDR2 is SVGAGI. The CDR3 loop reads CASRRASEQYF.

The chain couples TRBV5-1 to TRBJ2-4. The CDR3 has 15 amino acids. Germline values: CDR1 SGHRS, CDR2 YFSETQ. CDR3: CASSLGTGLVNIQYF.

The CDR3 reads CASSPLASGSYNERFF. The J gene is TRBJ2-1, the V gene TRBV18; absent DNA, TCRdb's TRBD2 call cannot be checked. CDR1 and CDR2 from the germline V gene are KGHSH and LQKENI. This CDR3 comprises 16 residues.

V is TRBV4-1 and J is TRBJ2-5; the D gene TCRdb calls, TRBD1, cannot be checked with no DNA. CDR3 size: 15 residues. CDR1 is MGHRA and CDR2 is YSYEKL in the germline V gene. CDR3 in amino acids: CASSQRGQGEKTQYF.

The V and J genes are TRBV29-1 and TRBJ2-7. CDR3 size: 12 residues. Germline assignment: CDR1 SQVTM and CDR2 ANQGSEA. This CDR3 is CSIKRTDYEQYF.

V and J are TRBV7-6 and TRBJ2-7. The CDR3 spans 14 residues. Germline loops: CDR1 SGHVS, CDR2 FNYEAQ. CDR3 protein: CASSLGGGNYEQYF.

This chain connects TRBV7-6 to TRBJ1-4. In germline, CDR1 is SGHVS, CDR2 FNYEAQ. CDR3 size: 11 residues. CDR3 amino acids: CASGINEKLFF.

The CDR3 loop is CASSFVRGYTF. The rearrangement joins TRBV12-3 or TRBV12-4 to TRBJ1-2. The CDR3 runs to 11 residues.

The CDR3: CASADQGRPHEQYF. V gene TRBV6-2 or TRBV6-3 combines with J gene TRBJ2-7. This CDR3 is built from 14 residues. Per germline, CDR1 MNHEY and CDR2 SVGEGT.

The rearrangement joins TRBV18 to TRBJ2-1; checking the TCRdb D call of TRBD1 is not possible without DNA. The CDR3 runs to 14 residues. Per germline, CDR1 KGHSH and CDR2 LQKENI. The CDR3 reads CASSSGPGRNEQFF.

The V gene is TRBV18, the J gene TRBJ2-5; checking the TCRdb D call of TRBD2 is not possible without DNA. Looked up from germline, CDR1 is KGHSH and CDR2 is LQKENI. The CDR3 has 11 residues. The CDR3 region is CKSGGQETQYF.

V and J are TRBV12-3 or TRBV12-4 and TRBJ2-1. There are 15 residues in the CDR3. The CDR3 sequence: CASNLAPQASNEQFF.

The CDR3 sequence is CASSQEGVEETQYF. The V call is TRBV4-1, the J call TRBJ2-5; TCRdb returns TRBD1, unconfirmable since there is no DNA. Germline lookup yields CDR1 MGHRA and CDR2 YSYEKL. This CDR3 spans 14 amino acids.

CDR3 amino acids: CASSWGPPGLASNTGELFF. V usage is TRBV12-3 or TRBV12-4 and J usage is TRBJ2-2; TCRdb's assignment of TRBD2 cannot be checked, as there is no DNA. The CDR3 runs 19 residues.